A selection of T cell receptor beta chains follows, all from one sample in a study of cytomegalovirus exposure and HLA in healthy donors. This table comes from immunoSEQ multiplex PCR, and its TCRdb copy is limited to in-frame clones, with some not included. The repertoire includes some 150,000 clones, around 9% of them detected once, and over 6.5% sits in the top ten. The sequenced material came from PBMCs. Receptors were obtained from a woman aged 35 to 49 in good health and CMV-seropositive. Each CDR3 is given with its conserved first and last residue. The D gene is left open where the match is weak. A row's size may be missing; if present it is once, few, many or a size class.

v_call	clone_size	j_call	d_call	cdr3_nt	cdr3_aa
TRBV4-1	.	TRBJ1-1	TRBD1	TGCGCCAGCAGCCGACAGGGGAACACTGAAGCTTTCTTT	CASSRQGNTEAFF
TRBV25-1	few	TRBJ2-3	TRBD2	TGTGCCAGTAGCGTGGGACTAGCGGGGGGGACGGATACGCAGTATTTT	CASSVGLAGGTDTQYF
TRBV9	.	TRBJ2-3	.	TGTGCCAGCAGCGCCTTAGATAGCACAGATACGCAGTATTTT	CASSALDSTDTQYF
TRBV5-1	few	TRBJ2-1	.	TGCGCCAGCAGCTTTACGGTACTGTACAATGAGCAGTTCTTC	CASSFTVLYNEQFF
TRBV10-3	.	TRBJ2-1	.	TGTGCCACCGCCCCAGGGTCTTCCTACAATGAGCAGTTCTTC	CATAPGSSYNEQFF
TRBV29-1	few	TRBJ2-1	TRBD2	TGCAGCGTTTACGATAGCGGGGGGGCTCGGAATGAGCAGTTCTTC	CSVYDSGGARNEQFF
TRBV6-5	few	TRBJ1-1	.	TGTGCCAGCAGTTACGACAGCGCCAACACTGAAGCTTTCTTT	CASSYDSANTEAFF
TRBV5-4	.	TRBJ2-1	.	TGTGCCAGCAGCTTGCAGGGGAATGAGCAGTTCTTC	CASSLQGNEQFF
TRBV9	few	TRBJ2-3	.	TGTGCCAGCAGAAGGGGGTTCACAGATACGCAGTATTTT	CASRRGFTDTQYF
TRBV6-1	.	TRBJ1-2	.	TGTGCCAGCAGACAGGGCGTAGTCTATGGCTACACCTTC	CASRQGVVYGYTF
TRBV5-6	.	TRBJ2-2	TRBD1	TGTGCCAGCAGCTTGGCAGGACAGGGGAGGACCGGGGAGCTGTTTTTT	CASSLAGQGRTGELFF
TRBV6-5	few	TRBJ2-5	TRBD1	TGTGCCAGCAGTTTTGGGACAGCTGTATGGGAGACCCAGTACTTC	CASSFGTAVWETQYF
TRBV6-5	few	TRBJ2-1	.	TGTGCCAGCAGTTACTCGGGGGCGGCAGGTTCGCGCGAGCAGTTCTTC	CASSYSGAAGSREQFF
TRBV2	.	TRBJ2-1	TRBD1	TGTGCCAGCAGTGGGGACAGGGGAGGGTACAATGAGCAGTTCTTC	CASSGDRGGYNEQFF
TRBV5-1	few	TRBJ2-7	.	TGCGCCAGCAGCTTGGGACACGCCGTCTCCTACGAGAAGTACTTT	CASSLGHAVSYEKYF
TRBV2	few	TRBJ1-5	.	TGTGCCAGCAGTGCATATTCAGGGTTGAGCGGCAATCAGCCCCAGCATTTT	CASSAYSGLSGNQPQHF
TRBV18	.	TRBJ1-1	.	TGTGCCAGCACTCAGGGGTTCTCGCGGAACACTGAAGCTTTCTTT	CASTQGFSRNTEAFF
TRBV19	.	TRBJ1-3	.	TGTGCCAGTAGTATAGGGGGGGCTGGAAACACCATATATTTT	CASSIGGAGNTIYF
TRBV7-2	.	TRBJ1-2	.	TGTGCCAGCAGCTTAGTGAGCCGGGAGGACTATGGCTACACCTTC	CASSLVSREDYGYTF
TRBV10-2	few	TRBJ1-4	TRBD1	TGCGCCAGCAGGGGGACAGGGGCGGGTGAAAAACTGTTTTTT	CASRGTGAGEKLFF
TRBV5-4	few	TRBJ1-1	.	TGTGCCAGCAGCTTGCAGGAGGACTCTGAAGCTTTCTTT	CASSLQEDSEAFF
TRBV7-9	.	TRBJ2-3	.	TGTGCCAGCAGCTTCGGCGGTTACACAGATACGCAGTATTTT	CASSFGGYTDTQYF
TRBV7-9	.	TRBJ2-2	.	TGTGCCAGCAGCTTATTGAGGGACACTTATACCGGGGAGCTGTTTTTT	CASSLLRDTYTGELFF
TRBV4-1	few	TRBJ1-4	.	TGCGCCAGCAGCCAGAGAACAGTCGCCACTAATGAAAAACTGTTTTTT	CASSQRTVATNEKLFF
TRBV27	.	TRBJ2-2	TRBD1	TGTGCCAGCAGTTTATTCGGGACAGGCTGGTCCGCGAACACCGGGGAGCTGTTTTTT	CASSLFGTGWSANTGELFF
TRBV6-1	.	TRBJ1-5	.	TGTGCCAGCACCAGCGACAGAGTCCAGCCCCAGCATTTT	CASTSDRVQPQHF
TRBV27	.	TRBJ1-2	.	TGTGCCAGCAGGATAGGACAGTCCTATGGCTACACCTTC	CASRIGQSYGYTF
TRBV7-9	few	TRBJ1-1	.	TGTGCCAGCATCGGTCTATCGGCCTCAGAGGGATGGGACACTGAAGCTTTCTTT	CASIGLSASEGWDTEAFF
TRBV6-5	.	TRBJ1-1	TRBD1	TGTGCCAGCAGTCCCTGGACAGGGGCGCTGGCTGAAGCTTTCTTT	CASSPWTGALAEAFF
TRBV5-1	.	TRBJ2-7	TRBD1	TGCGCCAGCAGCTTAACAGGGGGAGCTAGGGAGCAGTACTTC	CASSLTGGAREQYF
TRBV2	.	TRBJ1-6	TRBD1	TGTGCCAGCACCCCGGGACAGGGAATATCACCCCTCCACTTT	CASTPGQGISPLHF
TRBV5-1	few	TRBJ1-1	.	TGCGCCAGCAGCTTGTTAGCAGGGTTGAACACTGAAGCTTTCTTT	CASSLLAGLNTEAFF
TRBV7-3	.	TRBJ2-1	TRBD1	TGTGCCAGCAGCTTAGACAGGGTCTCGGATGAGCAGTTCTTC	CASSLDRVSDEQFF
TRBV5-1	few	TRBJ2-1	TRBD2	TGCGCCAGCAGCCCTTTGACTAGCGGGGGGGCCGGTATAATTGAGCAGTTCTTC	CASSPLTSGGAGIIEQFF
TRBV2	.	TRBJ1-2	TRBD1	TGTGCCAGCAGGGACAGGGGCGGCTATGGCTACACCTTC	CASRDRGGYGYTF
TRBV14	few	TRBJ1-2	TRBD1	TGTGCCAGCAGCCATGCAACAGGGGCGTATGGCTACACCTTC	CASSHATGAYGYTF
TRBV5-8	few	TRBJ1-1	.	TGTGCCAGCAGTTCAGGACAGTTCAACACTGAAGCTTTCTTT	CASSSGQFNTEAFF
TRBV7-8	.	TRBJ1-2	.	TGTGCCAGCAGCCCAATTTCGGGGTCGGGAGACCAGTATGGCTACACCTTC	CASSPISGSGDQYGYTF
TRBV5-1	.	TRBJ2-1	.	TGCGCCAGCAGCCCTACAGGGCCTGGCAATGAGCAGTTCTTC	CASSPTGPGNEQFF
TRBV2	few	TRBJ1-1	TRBD1	TGTGCCAGCAGTGGACAGGGGAGAGCTGAAGCTTTCTTT	CASSGQGRAEAFF
TRBV5-4	.	TRBJ2-1	.	TGTGCCAGCAGCTTGGGCTCGAGCTCCTACAATGAGCAGTTCTTC	CASSLGSSSYNEQFF
TRBV5-1	few	TRBJ2-1	.	TGCGCCAGCAGCCCGGACATTTTAGGTGAGCAGTTCTTC	CASSPDILGEQFF
TRBV12-5	.	TRBJ2-2	TRBD1	TGTGCTAGTGGCCCCGGGACAGGGATTGTCGGGGAGCTGTTTTTT	CASGPGTGIVGELFF
TRBV19	.	TRBJ2-1	TRBD2	TGTGCCAGTAGTCTGGCGGGGGGCTCCTTTGAGCAGTTCTTC	CASSLAGGSFEQFF